This T cell receptor beta chain was retrieved from a study of cytomegalovirus exposure and HLA in healthy donors. The study, taken as a whole, reports: A link between a missense DCLRE1C variant and TCR beta V- and J-gene trimming emerged from a later analysis. The sole available immune exposure information was CMV serostatus. Later on, an analysis found that several of the most significant clusters appeared to be linked to common viral pathogens, which included parvovirus B19.

In regard to this clone: Its specificity is not known.

A multiplex PCR was run with 60 Vbeta primers and 13 Jbeta primers. Repertoires were generated with immunoSEQ multiplex PCR, while TCRdb's copy carries only in-frame clones and drops some. In the table there are under 150,000 clones, 81% of which are singletons. This TCR derives from a man younger than 35 in good health and CMV-seronegative. Source material: PBMCs.

The CDR3 sequence is CASSLFSLRGNTEAFF. CDR3 DNA: TGTGCCAGCAGCTTATTTTCGCTTAGGGGGAACACTGAAGCTTTCTTT. The rearrangement joins TRBV7-2 to TRBJ1-1; the D gene is possibly TRBD1 (5 bases). V was trimmed by 2 bases and J by 1 base, leaving 14 bases between them. The CDR3 consists of 16 residues. The V gene's germline CDR1 is SGHTA and CDR2 FQGNSA. Together with reference TRBV7-2 and TRBJ1-1, the CDR3 gives the full variable domain: GAGVSQSPSNKVTEKGKDVELRCDPISGHTALYWYRQSLGQGLEFLIYFQGNSAPDKSGLPSDRFSAERTGGSVSTLTIQRTQQEDSAVYLCASSLFSLRGNTEAFFGQGTRLTVV.